The clone carrying this T cell receptor (beta chain) showed up just once. The data stem from a study of identical twins. This CDR3 spans 14 amino acids. Germline CDR1 is PRHDT and CDR2 is FYEKMQ (reference sequence). V was clipped by 2 bases and J by 10 bases, with 15 bases between them. TCRdb reprocessed the 5' RACE reads via MiXCR and lists one record per CDR3 protein. Of 1.5 million to 2 million distinct CDR3 sequences in the sample, 32% were seen once. The chain links TRBV13 to TRBJ2-1, with D perhaps matching TRBD1 or TRBD2 (6 bases each). Sequenced sample: cord blood. This sequence was found in a newborn girl in good health. In nucleotides, the CDR3 is TGTGCCAGCAGCTTAAGAGGGGGGTCCTACGAGCAGTTCTTC. Translated, it gives CASSLRGGSYEQFF.